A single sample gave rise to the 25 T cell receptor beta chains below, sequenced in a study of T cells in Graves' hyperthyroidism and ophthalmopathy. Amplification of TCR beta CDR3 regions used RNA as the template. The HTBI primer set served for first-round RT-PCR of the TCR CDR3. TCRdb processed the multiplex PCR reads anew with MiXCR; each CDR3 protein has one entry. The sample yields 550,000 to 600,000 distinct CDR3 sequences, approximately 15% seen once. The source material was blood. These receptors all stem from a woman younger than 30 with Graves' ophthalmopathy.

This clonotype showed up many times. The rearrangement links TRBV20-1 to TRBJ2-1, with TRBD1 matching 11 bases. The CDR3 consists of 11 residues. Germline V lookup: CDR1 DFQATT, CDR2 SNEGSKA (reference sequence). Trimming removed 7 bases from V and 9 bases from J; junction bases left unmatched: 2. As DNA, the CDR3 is TGCAGTGGGGACAGGGGGGGTGAGCAGTTCTTC. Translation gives CSGDRGGEQFF.

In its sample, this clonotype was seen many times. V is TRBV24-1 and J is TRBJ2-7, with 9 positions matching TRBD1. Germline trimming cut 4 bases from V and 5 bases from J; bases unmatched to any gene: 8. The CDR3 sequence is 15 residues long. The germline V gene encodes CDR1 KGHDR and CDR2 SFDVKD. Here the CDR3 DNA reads TGTGCCACCAGTGACCCGGGACAGGGATGGAACGAGCAGTACTTC. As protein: CATSDPGQGWNEQYF.

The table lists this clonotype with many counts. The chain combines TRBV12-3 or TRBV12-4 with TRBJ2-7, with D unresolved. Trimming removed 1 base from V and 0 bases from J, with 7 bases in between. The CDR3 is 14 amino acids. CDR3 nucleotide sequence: TGTGCCAGCAGTTTAGACAGTATCTCCTACGAGCAGTACTTC. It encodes CASSLDSISYEQYF.

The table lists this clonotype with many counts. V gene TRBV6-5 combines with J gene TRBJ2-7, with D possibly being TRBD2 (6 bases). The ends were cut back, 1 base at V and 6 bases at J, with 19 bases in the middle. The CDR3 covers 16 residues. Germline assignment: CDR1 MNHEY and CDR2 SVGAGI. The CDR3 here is CASSYLIGRRVPEQYF. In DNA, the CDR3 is TGTGCCAGCAGTTACTTAATCGGCAGGAGGGTCCCCGAGCAGTACTTC.

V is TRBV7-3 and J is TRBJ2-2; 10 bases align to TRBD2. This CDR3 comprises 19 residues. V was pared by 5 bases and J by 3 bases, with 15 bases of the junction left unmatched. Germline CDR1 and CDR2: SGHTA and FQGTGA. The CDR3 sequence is CASSANRRASGSDTGELFF. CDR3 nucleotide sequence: TGTGCCAGCAGCGCTAATCGTAGGGCTAGCGGGAGTGACACCGGGGAGCTGTTTTTT.

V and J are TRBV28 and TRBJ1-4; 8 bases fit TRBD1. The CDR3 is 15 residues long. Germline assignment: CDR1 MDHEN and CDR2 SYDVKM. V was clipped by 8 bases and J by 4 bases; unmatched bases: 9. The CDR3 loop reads CASQGGQGINEKLFF. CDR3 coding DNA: TGTGCCAGCCAGGGCGGACAGGGCATTAATGAAAAACTGTTTTTT.

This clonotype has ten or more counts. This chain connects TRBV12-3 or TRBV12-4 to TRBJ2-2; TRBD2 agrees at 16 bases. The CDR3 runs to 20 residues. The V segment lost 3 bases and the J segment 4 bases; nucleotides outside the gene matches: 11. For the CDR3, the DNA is TGTGCCAGCAGTTTCGCCGCCGGGACTAGCGGGAGGGGGGTCACCGGGGAGCTGTTTTTT. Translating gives CASSFAAGTSGRGVTGELFF.

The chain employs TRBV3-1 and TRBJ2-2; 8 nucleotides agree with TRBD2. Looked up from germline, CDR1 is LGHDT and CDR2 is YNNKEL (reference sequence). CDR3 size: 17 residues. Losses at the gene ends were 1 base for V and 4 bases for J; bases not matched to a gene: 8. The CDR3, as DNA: TGTGCCAGCAGCCAAGGCGGTAGCGGGATAGTCACCGGGGAGCTGTTTTTT. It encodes CASSQGGSGIVTGELFF.

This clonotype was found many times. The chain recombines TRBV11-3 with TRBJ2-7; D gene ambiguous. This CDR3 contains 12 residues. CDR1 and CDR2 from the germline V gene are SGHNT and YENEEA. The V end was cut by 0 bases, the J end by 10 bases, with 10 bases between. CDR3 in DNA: TGTGCCAGCAGCTTAGACTTGGGGATACAGTACTTC. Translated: CASSLDLGIQYF.

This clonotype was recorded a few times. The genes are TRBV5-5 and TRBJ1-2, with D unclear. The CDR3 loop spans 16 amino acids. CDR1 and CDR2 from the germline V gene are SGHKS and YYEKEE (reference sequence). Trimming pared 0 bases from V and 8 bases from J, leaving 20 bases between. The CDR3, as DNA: TGTGCCAGCAGCTTGGTGGACGCCCCCGTTCCGCGCGGCTACACCTTC. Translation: CASSLVDAPVPRGYTF.

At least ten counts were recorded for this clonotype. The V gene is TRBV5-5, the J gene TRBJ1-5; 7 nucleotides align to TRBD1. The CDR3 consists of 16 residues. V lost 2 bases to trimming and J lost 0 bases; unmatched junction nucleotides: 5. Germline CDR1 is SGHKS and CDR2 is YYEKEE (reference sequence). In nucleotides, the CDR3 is TGTGCCAGCAGCTTAGAAGGGGGCCGTAGCAATCAGCCCCAGCATTTT. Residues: CASSLEGGRSNQPQHF.

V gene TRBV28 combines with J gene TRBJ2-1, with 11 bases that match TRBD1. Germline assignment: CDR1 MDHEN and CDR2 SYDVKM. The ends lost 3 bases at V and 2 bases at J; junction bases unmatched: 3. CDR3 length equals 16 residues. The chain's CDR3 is CASSFPGQGAYNEQFF. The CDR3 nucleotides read TGTGCCAGCAGTTTCCCGGGACAGGGGGCCTACAATGAGCAGTTCTTC.

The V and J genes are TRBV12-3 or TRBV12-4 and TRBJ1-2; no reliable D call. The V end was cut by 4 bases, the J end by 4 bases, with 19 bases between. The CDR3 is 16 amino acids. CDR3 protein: CASSSSWDWESYGYTF. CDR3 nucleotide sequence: TGTGCCAGCAGTTCGAGTTGGGATTGGGAATCCTATGGCTACACCTTC.

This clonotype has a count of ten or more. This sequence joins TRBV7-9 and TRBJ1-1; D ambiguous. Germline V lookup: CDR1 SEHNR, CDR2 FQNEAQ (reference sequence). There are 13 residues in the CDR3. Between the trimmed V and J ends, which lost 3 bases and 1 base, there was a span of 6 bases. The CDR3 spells CASSFVPNTEAFF. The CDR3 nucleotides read TGTGCCAGCAGCTTCGTACCGAACACTGAAGCTTTCTTT.

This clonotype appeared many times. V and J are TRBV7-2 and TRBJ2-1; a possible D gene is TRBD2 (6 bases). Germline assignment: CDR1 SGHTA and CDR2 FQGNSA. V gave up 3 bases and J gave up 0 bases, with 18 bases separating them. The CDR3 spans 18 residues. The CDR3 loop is CASSFALGSPSSYNEQFF. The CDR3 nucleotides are TGTGCCAGCAGCTTCGCACTCGGGAGTCCAAGCTCCTACAATGAGCAGTTCTTC.

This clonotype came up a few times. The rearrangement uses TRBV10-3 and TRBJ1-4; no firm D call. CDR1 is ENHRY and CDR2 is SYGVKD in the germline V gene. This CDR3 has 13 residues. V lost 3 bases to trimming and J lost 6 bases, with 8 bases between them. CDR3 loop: CAISDHSDEKLFF. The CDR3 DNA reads TGTGCCATCAGTGATCATTCGGATGAAAAACTGTTTTTT.

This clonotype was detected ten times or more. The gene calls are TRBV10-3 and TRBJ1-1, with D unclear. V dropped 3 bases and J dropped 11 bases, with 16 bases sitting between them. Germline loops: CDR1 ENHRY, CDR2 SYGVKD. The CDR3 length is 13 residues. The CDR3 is CAISDGIETAAFF. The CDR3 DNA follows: TGTGCCATCAGTGACGGGATAGAAACTGCTGCTTTCTTT.

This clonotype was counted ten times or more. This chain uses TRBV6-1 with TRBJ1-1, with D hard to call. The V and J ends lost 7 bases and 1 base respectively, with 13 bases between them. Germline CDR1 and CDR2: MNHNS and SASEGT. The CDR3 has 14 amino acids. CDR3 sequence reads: CASTSKITNTEAFF. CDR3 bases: TGTGCCAGCACCAGTAAAATTACGAACACTGAAGCTTTCTTT.

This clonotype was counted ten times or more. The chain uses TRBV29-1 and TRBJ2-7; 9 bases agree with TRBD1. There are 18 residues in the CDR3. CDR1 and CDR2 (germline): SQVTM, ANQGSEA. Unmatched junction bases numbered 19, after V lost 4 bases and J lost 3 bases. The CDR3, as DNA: TGCAGCGTTGTTATTCTGGGACAGGGCATACCGGCGGGCTACGAGCAGTACTTC. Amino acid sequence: CSVVILGQGIPAGYEQYF.

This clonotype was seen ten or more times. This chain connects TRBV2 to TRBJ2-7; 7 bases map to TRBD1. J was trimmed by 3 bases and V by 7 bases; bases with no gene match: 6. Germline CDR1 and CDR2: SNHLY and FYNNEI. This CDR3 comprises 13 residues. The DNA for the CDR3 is TGTGCCAGCATGAGAGGGGGCGGCTACGAGCAGTACTTC. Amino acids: CASMRGGGYEQYF.

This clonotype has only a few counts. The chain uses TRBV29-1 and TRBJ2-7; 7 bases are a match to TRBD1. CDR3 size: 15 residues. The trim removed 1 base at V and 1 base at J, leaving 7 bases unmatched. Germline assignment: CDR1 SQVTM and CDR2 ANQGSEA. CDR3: CSVEGGTVLSYEQYF. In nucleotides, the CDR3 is TGCAGCGTTGAAGGAGGGACAGTTTTATCCTACGAGCAGTACTTC.

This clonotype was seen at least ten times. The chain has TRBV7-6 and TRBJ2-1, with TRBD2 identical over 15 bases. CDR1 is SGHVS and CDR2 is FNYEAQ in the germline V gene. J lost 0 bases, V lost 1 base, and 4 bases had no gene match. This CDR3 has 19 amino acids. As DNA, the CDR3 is TGTGCCAGCAGCTTAGGGACTAGCGGGAGGGGCAGCTCCTACAATGAGCAGTTCTTC. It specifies CASSLGTSGRGSSYNEQFF.

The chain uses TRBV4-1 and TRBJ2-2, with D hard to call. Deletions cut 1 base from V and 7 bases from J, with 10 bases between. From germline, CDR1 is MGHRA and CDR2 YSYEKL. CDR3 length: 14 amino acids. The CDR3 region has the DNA TGCGCCAGCAGCCAAGTAGGGTCCCACGGGGAGCTGTTTTTT. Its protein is CASSQVGSHGELFF.

CDR3 nucleotides: TGCAGTGCTAGAGATCAGGATAGCGGGGCAGGAGATACGCAGTATTTT. As protein: CSARDQDSGAGDTQYF. This rearrangement joins TRBV20-1 to TRBJ2-3; 8 nucleotides agree with TRBD2. CDR3 length: 16 amino acids. The V and J ends lost 0 bases and 5 bases, in that order; junction bases with no gene match: 10. Germline V CDR1 and CDR2: DFQATT, SNEGSKA (reference sequence).

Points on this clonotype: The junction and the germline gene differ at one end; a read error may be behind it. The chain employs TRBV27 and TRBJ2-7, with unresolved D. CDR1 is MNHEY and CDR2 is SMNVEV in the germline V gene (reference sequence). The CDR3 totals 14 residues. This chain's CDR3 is CTSSLSLGSYEQYF. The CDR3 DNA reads TGTACCAGCAGTTTAAGTCTGGGCTCCTACGAGCAGTACTTC.